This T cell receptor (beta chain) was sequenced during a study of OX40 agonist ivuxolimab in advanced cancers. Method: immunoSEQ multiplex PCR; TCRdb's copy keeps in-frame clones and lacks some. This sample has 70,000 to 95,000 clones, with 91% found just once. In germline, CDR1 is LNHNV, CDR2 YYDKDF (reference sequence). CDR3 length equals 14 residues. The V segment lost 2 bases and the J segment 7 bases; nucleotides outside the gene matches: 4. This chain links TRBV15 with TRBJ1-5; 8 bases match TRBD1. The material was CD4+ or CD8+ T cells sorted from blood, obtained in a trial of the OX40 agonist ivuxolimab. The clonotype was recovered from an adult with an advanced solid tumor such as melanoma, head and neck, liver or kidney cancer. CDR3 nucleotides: TGTGCCACCAGCAGACAGGGGGCAGGCCAGCCCCAGCATTTT. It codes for CATSRQGAGQPQHF.